This T cell receptor beta chain stems from a study of response to subunit inactivated influenza vaccine. Regarding the study as a whole: It was the authors' suggestion that each seasonal influenza vaccination recruits few new T cells.

Each CDR3 protein gets one entry after TCRdb re-called the RT-PCR reads with MiXCR. Altogether under 800,000 distinct CDR3 sequences are present, more than 11% being singletons, with the ten largest covering around 6.5%. The CDR3 is 15 residues long. Germline V CDR1 and CDR2: SEHNR, FQNEAQ (reference sequence). The V and J ends lost 5 bases and 0 bases respectively, with 10 bases between them. This clonotype was observed a handful of times. Its specificity is unknown. The sequencing used PBMCs from blood, collected around 14 days before vaccination. The clonotype was recovered from a man aged 45-60 years who received an inactivated influenza vaccine. The chain has TRBV7-9 and TRBJ1-4; D gene ambiguous. The DNA for the CDR3 is TGTGCCAGCAGCCAGAGAGAGGCAACTAATGAAAAACTGTTTTTT. Its protein is CASSQREATNEKLFF.